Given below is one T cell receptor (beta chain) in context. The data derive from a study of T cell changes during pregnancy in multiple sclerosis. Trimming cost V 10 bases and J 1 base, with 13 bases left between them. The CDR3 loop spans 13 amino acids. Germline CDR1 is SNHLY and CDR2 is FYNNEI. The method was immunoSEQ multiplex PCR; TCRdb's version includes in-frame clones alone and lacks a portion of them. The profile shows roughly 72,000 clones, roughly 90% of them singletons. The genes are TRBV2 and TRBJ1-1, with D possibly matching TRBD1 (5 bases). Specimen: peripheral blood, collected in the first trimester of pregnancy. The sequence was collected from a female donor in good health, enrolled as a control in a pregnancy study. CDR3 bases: TGTGCCAACGCGGGACGGGCGAACACTGAAGCTTTCTTT. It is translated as CANAGRANTEAFF. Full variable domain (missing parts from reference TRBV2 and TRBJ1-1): EPEVTQTPSHQVTQMGQEVILRCVPISNHLYFYWYRQILGQKVEFLVSFYNNEISEKSEIFDDQFSVERPDGSNFTLKIRSTKLEDSAMYFCANAGRANTEAFFGQGTRLTVV.